This TCR beta chain appears in the sequencing data of a study of cytomegalovirus exposure and HLA in healthy donors. Study results and caveats: HLA alleles were associated with fewer than 20,000 TCR beta sequences in a later analysis at 0.05 false discovery rate. A prior analysis recorded that most TCR beta V segments were productive about 87% or about 30% of the time. The investigators catalogued 150 to 200 TCR beta chains as cytomegalovirus-associated. As confirmed in vitro, three CMV-associated chains were specific for CMV antigens.

This CDR3 region has 14 residues. Deletions cut 1 base from V and 9 bases from J, with 11 bases between. Germline assignment: CDR1 SGHKS and CDR2 YYEKEE (reference sequence). A multiplex PCR was run with 60 Vbeta primers and 13 Jbeta primers. Clones were read by immunoSEQ multiplex PCR, and TCRdb kept only the in-frame ones, dropping some. The profile shows 45,000 to 65,000 clones, around four fifths of them singletons. Worth noting for this clone: Its matching antigen is unknown.

The clonotype was recovered from a man aged 25-45 years in good health and CMV-seronegative. Source material: PBMCs. The chain joins TRBV5-5 to TRBJ1-6, with D possibly being TRBD1 (5 bases). The CDR3 region is CASSLKQERSPLHF. In nucleotides, the CDR3 is TGTGCCAGCAGCTTGAAACAGGAACGTTCACCCCTCCACTTT.